This T cell receptor (beta chain) was retrieved from a study of CD8 T cells in Susac syndrome. An input of about 0.5 to 1 ug of RNA was subjected to reverse transcription using random hexamers. TCRdb itself ran the immunoSEQ multiplex PCR reads through MiXCR, one entry per CDR3 protein. In the table there are a few hundred thousand distinct CDR3 sequences, about 85% of which are singletons. V lost 0 bases, J lost 5 bases, and 5 bases stayed unmatched. Looked up from germline, CDR1 is SGDLS and CDR2 is YYNGEE. The CDR3 runs to 14 residues. Source material: CD8+ T cells from PBMCs. The chain has TRBV9 and TRBJ2-7; 7 bases map to TRBD2. The receptor was derived from a human donor with multiple sclerosis. CDR3 in amino acids: CASSVGREIHEQYF. The CDR3 DNA reads as TGTGCCAGCAGCGTAGGGCGGGAGATCCACGAGCAGTACTTC. The complete variable domain, with remaining parts taken from reference TRBV9 and TRBJ2-7, reads DSGVTQTPKHLITATGQRVTLRCSPRSGDLSVYWYQQSLDQGLQFLIQYYNGEERAKGNILERFSAQQFPDLHSELNLSSLELGDSALYFCASSVGREIHEQYFGPGTRLTVT.